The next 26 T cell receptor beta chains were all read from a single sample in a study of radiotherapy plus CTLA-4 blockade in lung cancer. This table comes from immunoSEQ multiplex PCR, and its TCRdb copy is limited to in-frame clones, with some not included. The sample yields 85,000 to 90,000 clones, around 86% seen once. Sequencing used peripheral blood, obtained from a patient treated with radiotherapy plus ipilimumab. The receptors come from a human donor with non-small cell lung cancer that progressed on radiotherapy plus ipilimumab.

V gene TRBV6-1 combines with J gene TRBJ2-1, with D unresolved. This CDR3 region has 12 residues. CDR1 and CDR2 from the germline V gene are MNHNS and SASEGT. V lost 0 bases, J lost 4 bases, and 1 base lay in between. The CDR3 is CASSEAYNEQFF. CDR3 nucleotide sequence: TGTGCCAGCAGTGAAGCATACAATGAGCAGTTCTTC.

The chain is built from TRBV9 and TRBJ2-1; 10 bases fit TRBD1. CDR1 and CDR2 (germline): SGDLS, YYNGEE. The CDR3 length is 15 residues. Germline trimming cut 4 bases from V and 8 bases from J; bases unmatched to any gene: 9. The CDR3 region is CASSTGTGARDEQFF. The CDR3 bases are TGTGCCAGCAGCACCGGGACAGGGGCCCGGGATGAGCAGTTCTTC.

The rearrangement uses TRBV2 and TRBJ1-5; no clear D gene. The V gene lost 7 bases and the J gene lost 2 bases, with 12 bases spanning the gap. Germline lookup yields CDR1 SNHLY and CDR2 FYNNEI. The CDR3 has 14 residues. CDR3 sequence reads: CASTRDIGNQPQHF. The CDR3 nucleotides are TGTGCCAGCACCAGAGACATCGGCAATCAGCCCCAGCATTTT.

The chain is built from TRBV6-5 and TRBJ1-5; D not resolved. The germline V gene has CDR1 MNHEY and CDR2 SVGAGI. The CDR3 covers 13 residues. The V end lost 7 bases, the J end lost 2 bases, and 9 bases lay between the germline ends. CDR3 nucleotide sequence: TGTGCCAGCATGCCGGACCGCAATCAGCCCCAGCATTTT. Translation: CASMPDRNQPQHF.

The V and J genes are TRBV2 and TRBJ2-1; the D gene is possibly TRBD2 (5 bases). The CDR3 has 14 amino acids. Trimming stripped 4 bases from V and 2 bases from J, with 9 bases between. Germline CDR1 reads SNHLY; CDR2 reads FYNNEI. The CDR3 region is CASSGERPYNEQFF. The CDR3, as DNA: TGTGCCAGCAGTGGGGAGAGGCCCTACAATGAGCAGTTCTTC.

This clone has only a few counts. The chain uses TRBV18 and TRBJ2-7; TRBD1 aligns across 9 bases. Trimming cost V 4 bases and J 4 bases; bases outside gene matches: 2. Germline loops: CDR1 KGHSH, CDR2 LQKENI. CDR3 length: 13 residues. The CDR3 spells CASSRDRAYEQYF. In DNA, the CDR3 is TGTGCCAGCTCACGGGACAGGGCTTACGAGCAGTACTTC.

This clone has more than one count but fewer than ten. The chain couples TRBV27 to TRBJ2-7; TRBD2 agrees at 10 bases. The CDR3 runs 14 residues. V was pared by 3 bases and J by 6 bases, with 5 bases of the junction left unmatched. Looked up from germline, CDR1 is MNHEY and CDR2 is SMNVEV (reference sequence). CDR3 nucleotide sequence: TGTGCCAGCAGTTTTAGCGGGGGGACGGCCGAGCAGTACTTC. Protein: CASSFSGGTAEQYF.

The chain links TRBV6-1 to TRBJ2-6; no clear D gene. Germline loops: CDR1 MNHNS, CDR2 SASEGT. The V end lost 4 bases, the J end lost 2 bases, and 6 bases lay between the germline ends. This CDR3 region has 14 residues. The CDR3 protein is CASSAGPGANVLTF. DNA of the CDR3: TGTGCCAGCAGTGCGGGTCCTGGGGCCAACGTCCTGACTTTC.

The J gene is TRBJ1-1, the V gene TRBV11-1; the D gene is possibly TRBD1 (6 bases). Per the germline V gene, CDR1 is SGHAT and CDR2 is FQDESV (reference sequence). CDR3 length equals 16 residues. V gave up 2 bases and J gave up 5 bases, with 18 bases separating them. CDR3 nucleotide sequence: TGTGCCAGCAGCTTAAAGGGGCAGGGGATGGGGACTGAAGCTTTCTTT. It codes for CASSLKGQGMGTEAFF.

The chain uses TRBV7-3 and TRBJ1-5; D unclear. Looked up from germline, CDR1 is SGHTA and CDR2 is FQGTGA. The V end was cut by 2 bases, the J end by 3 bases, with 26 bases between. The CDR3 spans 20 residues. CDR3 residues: CASSLLNWTTVAPANQPQHF. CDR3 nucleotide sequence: TGTGCCAGCAGCTTATTGAACTGGACCACAGTGGCTCCCGCCAATCAGCCCCAGCATTTT. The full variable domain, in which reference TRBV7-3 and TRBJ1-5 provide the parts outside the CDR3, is GAGVSQTPSNKVTEKGKYVELRCDPISGHTALYWYRQSLGQGPEFLIYFQGTGAADDSGLPNDRFFAVRPEGSVSTLKIQRTERGDSAVYLCASSLLNWTTVAPANQPQHFGDGTRLSIL.

CDR3 nucleotides: TGTGCCAGCAGTTTTAAGGGGGCTTATCAGCCCCAGCATTTT. Amino acids: CASSFKGAYQPQHF. V usage is TRBV6-5 and J usage is TRBJ1-5; 7 bases agree with TRBD1. V lost 4 bases, J lost 5 bases, and 5 bases stayed unmatched. The CDR3 consists of 14 residues. Germline CDR1 is MNHEY and CDR2 is SVGAGI.

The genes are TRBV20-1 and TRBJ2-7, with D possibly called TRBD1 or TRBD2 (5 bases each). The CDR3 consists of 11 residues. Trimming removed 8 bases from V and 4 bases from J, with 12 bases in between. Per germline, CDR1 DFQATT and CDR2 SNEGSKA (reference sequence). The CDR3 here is CSTGPNYEQYF. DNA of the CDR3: TGCAGTACGGGACCAAATTACGAGCAGTACTTC.

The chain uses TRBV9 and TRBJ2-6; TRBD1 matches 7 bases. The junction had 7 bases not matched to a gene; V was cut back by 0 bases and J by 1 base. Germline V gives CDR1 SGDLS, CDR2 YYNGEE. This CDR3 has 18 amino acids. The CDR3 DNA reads TGTGCCAGCAGCGTAGCACAGGGGCGACGGTCTGGGGCCAACGTCCTGACTTTC. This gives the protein CASSVAQGRRSGANVLTF.

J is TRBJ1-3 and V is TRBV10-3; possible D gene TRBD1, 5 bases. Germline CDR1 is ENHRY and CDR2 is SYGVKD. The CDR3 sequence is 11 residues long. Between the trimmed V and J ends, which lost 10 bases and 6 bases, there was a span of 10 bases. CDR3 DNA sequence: TGTGCCACCCAGGGTTTAAACACCATATATTTT. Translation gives CATQGLNTIYF.

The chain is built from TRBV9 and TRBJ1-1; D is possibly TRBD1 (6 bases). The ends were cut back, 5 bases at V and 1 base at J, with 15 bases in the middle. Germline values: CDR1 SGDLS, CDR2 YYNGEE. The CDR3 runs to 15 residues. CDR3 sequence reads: CASRIGGAPNTEAFF. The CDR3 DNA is TGTGCCAGCAGGATTGGGGGGGCCCCGAACACTGAAGCTTTCTTT.

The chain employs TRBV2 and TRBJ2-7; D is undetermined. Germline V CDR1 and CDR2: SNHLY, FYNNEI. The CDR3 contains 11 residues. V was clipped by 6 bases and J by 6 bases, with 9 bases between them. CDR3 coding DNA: TGTGCCAGCAGACCCCTCGGCGAGCAGTACTTC. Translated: CASRPLGEQYF.

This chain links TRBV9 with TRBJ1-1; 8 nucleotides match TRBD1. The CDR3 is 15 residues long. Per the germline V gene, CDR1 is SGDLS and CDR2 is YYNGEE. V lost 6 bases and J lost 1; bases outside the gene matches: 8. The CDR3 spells CASTPPTGGNTEAFF. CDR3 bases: TGTGCCAGCACTCCGCCCACAGGGGGGAACACTGAAGCTTTCTTT. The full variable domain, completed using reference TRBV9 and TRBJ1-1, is DSGVTQTPKHLITATGQRVTLRCSPRSGDLSVYWYQQSLDQGLQFLIQYYNGEERAKGNILERFSAQQFPDLHSELNLSSLELGDSALYFCASTPPTGGNTEAFFGQGTRLTVV.

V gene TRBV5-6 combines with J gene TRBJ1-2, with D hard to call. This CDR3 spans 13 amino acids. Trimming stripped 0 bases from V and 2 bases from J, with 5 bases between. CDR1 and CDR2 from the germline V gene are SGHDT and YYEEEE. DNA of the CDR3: TGTGCCAGCAGCTTGGGTCAGAACTATGGCTACACCTTC. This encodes CASSLGQNYGYTF.

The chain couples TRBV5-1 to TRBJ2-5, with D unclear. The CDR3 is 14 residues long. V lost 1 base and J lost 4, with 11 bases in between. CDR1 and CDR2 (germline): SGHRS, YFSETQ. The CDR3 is CASSLLLLGETQYF. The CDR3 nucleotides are TGCGCCAGCAGCTTGTTGCTCCTGGGAGAGACCCAGTACTTC.

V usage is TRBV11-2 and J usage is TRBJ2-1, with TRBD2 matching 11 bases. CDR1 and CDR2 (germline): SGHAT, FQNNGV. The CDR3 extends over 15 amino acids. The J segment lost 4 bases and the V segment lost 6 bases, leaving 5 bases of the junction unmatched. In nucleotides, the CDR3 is TGTGCCAGCAGGGTTAGCGGGAGGGGTTACAATGAGCAGTTCTTC. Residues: CASRVSGRGYNEQFF.

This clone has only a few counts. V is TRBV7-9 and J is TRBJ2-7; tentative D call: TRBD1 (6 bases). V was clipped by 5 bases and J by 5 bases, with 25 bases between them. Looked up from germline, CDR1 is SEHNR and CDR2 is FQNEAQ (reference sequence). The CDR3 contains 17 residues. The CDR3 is CASSRIDQTGPGNEQYF. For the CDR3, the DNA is TGTGCCAGCAGCCGGATCGATCAGACAGGCCCCGGAAACGAGCAGTACTTC.

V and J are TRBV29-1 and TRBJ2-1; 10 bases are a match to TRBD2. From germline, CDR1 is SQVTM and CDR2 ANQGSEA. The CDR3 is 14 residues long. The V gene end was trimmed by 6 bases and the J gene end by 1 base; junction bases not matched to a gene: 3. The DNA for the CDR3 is TGCAGCGTCTGGACTAGCGGATCCTACAATGAGCAGTTCTTC. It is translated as CSVWTSGSYNEQFF.

CDR3 sequence (DNA): TGTGCCAGCAGCTTGATGCTAGCGGGGGAGTACTTC. It is translated as CASSLMLAGEYF. The chain couples TRBV5-6 to TRBJ2-5; 10 positions agree with TRBD2. The CDR3 runs 12 residues. From germline, CDR1 is SGHDT and CDR2 YYEEEE. Trimming took 1 base from V and 12 from J; bases not matched to a gene: 3.

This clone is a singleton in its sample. The CDR3 DNA is TGTGCCAGCAGCTTGGGTAGCGGGATGGGTAGTGTGGAGCTGTTTTTT. As protein: CASSLGSGMGSVELFF. The chain couples TRBV7-2 to TRBJ2-2; 8 nucleotides line up with TRBD2. Trimming at V came to 3 bases and at J to 10 bases, leaving 13 bases not matched to a gene. Germline loops: CDR1 SGHTA, CDR2 FQGNSA. This CDR3 region has 16 residues.

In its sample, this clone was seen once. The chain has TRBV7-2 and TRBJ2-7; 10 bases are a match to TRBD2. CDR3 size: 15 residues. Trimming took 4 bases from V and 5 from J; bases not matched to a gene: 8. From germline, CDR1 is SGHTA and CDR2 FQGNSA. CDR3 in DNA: TGTGCCAGCAGCTCCCTAGCGGGGGACTGGAACGAGCAGTACTTC. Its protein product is CASSSLAGDWNEQYF.

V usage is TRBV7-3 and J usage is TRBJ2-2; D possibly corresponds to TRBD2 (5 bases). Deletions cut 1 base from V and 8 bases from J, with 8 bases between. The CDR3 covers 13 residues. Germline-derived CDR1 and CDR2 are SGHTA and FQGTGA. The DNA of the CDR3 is TGTGCCAGCAGCTTAAAAGAGGGAGGGGAGCTGTTTTTT. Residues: CASSLKEGGELFF.